The rows below give T cell receptor beta chains drawn from one sample of a study of blood T cell repertoires in COVID-19. Measured with immunoSEQ multiplex PCR; TCRdb has only the in-frame clones, and not every one. In the table there are some 270,000 clones, roughly 84% of which are singletons. The sequenced sample was PBMCs or T cells enriched from blood (not recorded which). These receptors originate from a man aged 50-60 years who had recovered from COVID-19. The CDR3 runs from the conserved cysteine through the conserved F or W. D genes are given only for firm matches. Expanded clones get a size class; other rows say once, few or many, or leave the size out.

CDR3 length,V gene,clone size,J gene,D gene,CDR3 DNA,CDR3 protein
18,TRBV30,NA,TRBJ2-5,TRBD2,TGTGCCTGGAGCTTTGTACGGTCGGGGAGGGGATACCAAGAGACCCAGTACTTC,CAWSFVRSGRGYQETQYF
15,TRBV28,NA,TRBJ1-1,NA,TGTGCCAGCAGCACCCGACAGTTTCCCAACACTGAAGCTTTCTTT,CASSTRQFPNTEAFF
14,TRBV3-1/TRBV3-2,once,TRBJ1-6,TRBD1,TGTGCCAGCAGCCAAGGGACAGGGGGTTCACCCCTCCACTTT,CASSQGTGGSPLHF
15,TRBV7-9,many,TRBJ1-5,TRBD1,TGTGCCAGCAGCCCGGGACAGGGGGAGGGTCAGCCCCAGCATTTT,CASSPGQGEGQPQHF
12,TRBV18,NA,TRBJ2-7,NA,TGTGCCAGCTCACAACAGGGCTACGAGCAGTACTTC,CASSQQGYEQYF
16,TRBV19,NA,TRBJ1-2,NA,TGTGCCAGTAGTACCAGGGCCCGTTATGCTAACTATGGCTACACCTTC,CASSTRARYANYGYTF
15,TRBV19,few,TRBJ2-7,TRBD1,TGTGCCAGTAGCCCCGGACAGGGAAGGTCCTACGAGCAGTACTTC,CASSPGQGRSYEQYF
13,TRBV19,NA,TRBJ1-1,NA,TGTGCCAGTAGTCCAGACTGGAACACTGAAGCTTTCTTT,CASSPDWNTEAFF
14,TRBV6-5,NA,TRBJ2-7,TRBD1,TGTGCCAGCAGTTACGTTGGACAGGGGTACGAGCAGTACTTC,CASSYVGQGYEQYF
14,TRBV4-1,NA,TRBJ2-7,NA,TGCGCCAGCAGCCTCACGGCAGGGGACTACGAGCAGTACTTC,CASSLTAGDYEQYF
13,TRBV7-8,NA,TRBJ1-1,NA,TGTGCCAGCAGCGCCCGGAGTGGCACTGAAGCTTTCTTT,CASSARSGTEAFF
13,TRBV7-9,NA,TRBJ1-1,TRBD1,TGTGCCAGCAGCCGGACAGGAAACACTGAAGCTTTCTTT,CASSRTGNTEAFF
13,TRBV12-3/TRBV12-4,NA,TRBJ2-5,NA,TGTGCCAGCAGTTTACCAGGGTTGGAGACCCAGTACTTC,CASSLPGLETQYF
15,TRBV24-1,NA,TRBJ2-5,NA,TGTGCCACCAGTCGGCACAGTGGATATCAAGAGACCCAGTACTTC,CATSRHSGYQETQYF
13,TRBV5-1,NA,TRBJ2-5,NA,TGCGCCAGCAGCTTACAGCTTTCCCAGCCCCAGTACTTC,CASSLQLSQPQYF